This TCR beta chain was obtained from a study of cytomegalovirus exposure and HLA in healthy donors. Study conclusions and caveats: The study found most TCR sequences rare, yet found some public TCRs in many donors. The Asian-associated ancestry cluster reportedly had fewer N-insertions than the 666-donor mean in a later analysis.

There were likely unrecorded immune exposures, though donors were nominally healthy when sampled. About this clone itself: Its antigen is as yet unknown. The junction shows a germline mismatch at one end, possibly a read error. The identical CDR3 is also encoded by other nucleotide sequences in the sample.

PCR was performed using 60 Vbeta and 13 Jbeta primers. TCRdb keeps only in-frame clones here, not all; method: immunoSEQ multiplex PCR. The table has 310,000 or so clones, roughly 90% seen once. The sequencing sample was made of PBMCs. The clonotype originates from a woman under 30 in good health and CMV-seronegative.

The chain's CDR3 is CASKGQGQNSPLHF. The CDR3 region has the DNA TGTGCCAGCAAGGGCCAGGGGCAAAATTCCCCCCTCCACTTT. The rearrangement joins TRBV2 to TRBJ1-6; D might be TRBD1 (6 bases). The CDR3 totals 14 residues. CDR1 and CDR2 from the germline V gene are SNHLY and FYNNEI.